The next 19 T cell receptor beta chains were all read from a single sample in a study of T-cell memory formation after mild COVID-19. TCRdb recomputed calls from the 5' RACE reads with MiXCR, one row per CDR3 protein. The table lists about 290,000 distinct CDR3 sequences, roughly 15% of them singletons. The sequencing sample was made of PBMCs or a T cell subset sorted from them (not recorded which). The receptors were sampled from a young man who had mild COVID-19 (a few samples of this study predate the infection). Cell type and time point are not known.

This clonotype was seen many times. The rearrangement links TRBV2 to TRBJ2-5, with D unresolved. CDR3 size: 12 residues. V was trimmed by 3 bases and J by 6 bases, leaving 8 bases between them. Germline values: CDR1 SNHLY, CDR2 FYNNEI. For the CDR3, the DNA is TGTGCCAGCAGTGATTGGTGGCAGACCCAGTACTTC. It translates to CASSDWWQTQYF.

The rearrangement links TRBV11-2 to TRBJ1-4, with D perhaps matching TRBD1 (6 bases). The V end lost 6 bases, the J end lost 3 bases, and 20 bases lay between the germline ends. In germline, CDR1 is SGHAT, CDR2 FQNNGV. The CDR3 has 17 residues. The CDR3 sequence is CASRVLKEGQSNEKLFF. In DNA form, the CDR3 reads TGTGCCAGCAGGGTCCTCAAAGAAGGACAGTCTAATGAAAAACTGTTTTTT.

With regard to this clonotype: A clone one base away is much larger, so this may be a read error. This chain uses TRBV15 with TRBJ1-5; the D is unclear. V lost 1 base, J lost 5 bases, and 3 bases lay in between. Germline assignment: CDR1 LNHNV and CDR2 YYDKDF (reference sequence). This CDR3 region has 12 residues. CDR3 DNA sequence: TGTGCCACCAGCAGAGGAGATCAGCCCCAGCATTTT. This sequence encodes CATSRGDQPQHF.

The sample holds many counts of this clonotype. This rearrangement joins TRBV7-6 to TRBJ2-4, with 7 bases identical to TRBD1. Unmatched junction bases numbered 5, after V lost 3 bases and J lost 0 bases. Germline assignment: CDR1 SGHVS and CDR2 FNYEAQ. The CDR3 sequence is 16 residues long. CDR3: CASSFGQDLAKNIQYF. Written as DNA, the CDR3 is TGTGCCAGCAGCTTCGGACAGGACTTAGCCAAAAACATTCAGTACTTC.

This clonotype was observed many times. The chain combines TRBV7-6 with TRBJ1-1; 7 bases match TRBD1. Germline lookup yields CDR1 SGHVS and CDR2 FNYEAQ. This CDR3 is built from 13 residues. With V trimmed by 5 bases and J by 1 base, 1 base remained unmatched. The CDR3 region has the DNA TGTGCCAGCAGCCGACAGGGGAACACTGAAGCTTTCTTT. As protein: CASSRQGNTEAFF.

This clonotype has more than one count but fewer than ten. The CDR3 loop reads CATSRDIVAEAFF. DNA for the CDR3: TGTGCCACCAGCAGAGATATAGTGGCTGAAGCTTTCTTT. The rearrangement joins TRBV15 to TRBJ1-1; D is undetermined. With 0 bases removed from V and 6 bases from J, the gap between germline ends came to 8 bases. The length of the CDR3 is 13 residues. Germline CDR1 is LNHNV and CDR2 is YYDKDF (reference sequence). Full variable domain (rest looked up from reference TRBV15 and TRBJ1-1): DAMVIQNPRYQVTQFGKPVTLSCSQTLNHNVMYWYQQKSSQAPKLLFHYYDKDFNNEADTPDNFQSRRPNTSFCFLDIRSPGLGDTAMYLCATSRDIVAEAFFGQGTRLTVV.

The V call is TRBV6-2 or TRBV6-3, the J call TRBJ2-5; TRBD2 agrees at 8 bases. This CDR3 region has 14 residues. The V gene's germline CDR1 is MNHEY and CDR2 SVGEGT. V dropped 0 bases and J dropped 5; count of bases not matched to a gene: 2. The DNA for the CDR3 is TGTGCCAGCAGTTACTCGGGACTAGTGGAGACCCAGTACTTC. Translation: CASSYSGLVETQYF.

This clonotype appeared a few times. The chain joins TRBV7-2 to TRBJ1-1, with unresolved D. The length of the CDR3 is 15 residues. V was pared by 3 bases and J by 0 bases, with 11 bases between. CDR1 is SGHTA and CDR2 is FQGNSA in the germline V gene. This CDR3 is CASSLSPAVNTEAFF. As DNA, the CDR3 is TGTGCCAGCAGCTTGAGTCCGGCGGTGAACACTGAAGCTTTCTTT.

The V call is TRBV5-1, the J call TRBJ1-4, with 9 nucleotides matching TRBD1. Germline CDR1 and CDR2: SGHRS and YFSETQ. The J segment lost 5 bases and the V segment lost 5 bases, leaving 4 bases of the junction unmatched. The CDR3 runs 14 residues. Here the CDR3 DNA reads TGCGCCAGCAGTCACGGGACAGGGAATGAAAAACTGTTTTTT. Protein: CASSHGTGNEKLFF.

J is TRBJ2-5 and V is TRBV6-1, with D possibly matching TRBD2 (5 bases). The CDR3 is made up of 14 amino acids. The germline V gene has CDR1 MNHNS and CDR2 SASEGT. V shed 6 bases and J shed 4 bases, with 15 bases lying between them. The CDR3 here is CASSSGLGRETQYF. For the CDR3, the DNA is TGTGCCAGCAGCTCAGGACTGGGAAGAGAGACCCAGTACTTC.

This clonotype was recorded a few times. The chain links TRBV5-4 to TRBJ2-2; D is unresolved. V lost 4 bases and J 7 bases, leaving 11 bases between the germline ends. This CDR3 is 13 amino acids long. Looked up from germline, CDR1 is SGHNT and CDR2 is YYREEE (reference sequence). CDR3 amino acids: CASSAGWIGELFF. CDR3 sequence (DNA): TGTGCCAGCAGCGCCGGGTGGATCGGGGAGCTGTTTTTT.

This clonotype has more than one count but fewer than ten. In DNA form, the CDR3 reads TGCGCCAGCAGCCAAGGACTAGCCGGTTACTACGAGCAGTACGTC. Its protein is CASSQGLAGYYEQYV. The chain carries TRBV4-1 and TRBJ2-7; 7 bases fit TRBD2. The trim removed 1 base at V and 3 bases at J, leaving 6 bases unmatched. CDR1 MGHRA and CDR2 YSYEKL come from the germline V gene. CDR3 length: 15 residues.

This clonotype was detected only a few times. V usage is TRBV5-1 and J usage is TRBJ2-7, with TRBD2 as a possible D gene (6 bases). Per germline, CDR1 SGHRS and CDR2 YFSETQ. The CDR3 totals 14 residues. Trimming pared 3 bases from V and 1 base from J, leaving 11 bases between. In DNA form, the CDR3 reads TGCGCCAGCAGCTGGGACGGGACTTCCTACGAGCAGTACTTC. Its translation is CASSWDGTSYEQYF.

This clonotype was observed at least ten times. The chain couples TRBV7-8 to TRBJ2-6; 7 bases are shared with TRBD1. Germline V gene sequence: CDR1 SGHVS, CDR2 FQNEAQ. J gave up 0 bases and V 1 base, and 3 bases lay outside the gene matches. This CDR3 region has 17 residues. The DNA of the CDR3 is TGTGCCAGCAGCTTAGTGGCAGGGGGCTCTGGGGCCAACGTCCTGACTTTC. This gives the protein CASSLVAGGSGANVLTF.

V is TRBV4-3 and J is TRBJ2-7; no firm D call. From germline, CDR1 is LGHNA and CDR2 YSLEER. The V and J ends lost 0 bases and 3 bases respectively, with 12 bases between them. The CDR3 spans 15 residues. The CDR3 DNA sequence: TGCGCCAGCAGCCAAGAGAGCAATCCCGGCTACGAGCAGTACTTC. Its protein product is CASSQESNPGYEQYF.

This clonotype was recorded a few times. The CDR3, as DNA: TGTGCCATCAGTCAGAGTTACGAGCAGTACTTC. This sequence encodes CAISQSYEQYF. The chain joins TRBV10-3 to TRBJ2-7; the D is unclear. Trimming left V 5 bases short and J 4 bases short, with 6 bases between. This CDR3 has 11 amino acids. CDR1 ENHRY and CDR2 SYGVKD come from the germline V gene.

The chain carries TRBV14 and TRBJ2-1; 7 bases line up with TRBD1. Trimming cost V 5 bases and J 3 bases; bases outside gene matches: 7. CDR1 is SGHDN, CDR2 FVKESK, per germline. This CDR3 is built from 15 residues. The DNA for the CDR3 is TGTGCCAGCAGCACGACAGGGTGGTACTACAATGAGCAGTTCTTC. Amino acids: CASSTTGWYYNEQFF.

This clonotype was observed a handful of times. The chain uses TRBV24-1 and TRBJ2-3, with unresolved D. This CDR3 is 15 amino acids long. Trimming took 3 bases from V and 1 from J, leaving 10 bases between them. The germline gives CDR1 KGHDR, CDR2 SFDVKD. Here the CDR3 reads CATSDGLAGTDTQYF. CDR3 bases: TGTGCCACCAGTGATGGCCTGGCAGGCACAGATACGCAGTATTTT.

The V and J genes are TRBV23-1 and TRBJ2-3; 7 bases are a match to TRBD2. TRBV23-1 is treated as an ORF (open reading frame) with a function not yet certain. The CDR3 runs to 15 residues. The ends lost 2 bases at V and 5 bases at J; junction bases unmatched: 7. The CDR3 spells CASSQPPAGLDTQYF. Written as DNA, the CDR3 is TGCGCCAGCAGTCAACCCCCAGCGGGGCTAGATACGCAGTATTTT.